A selection of T cell receptor beta chains follows, all from one sample in a study of chemoradiotherapy in HPV16-positive cancers. Assay used: immunoSEQ multiplex PCR; TCRdb lists only in-frame clones, some missing. The table records over a thousand clones, 70% to 85% of them present only once. The source was tumor tissue, collected from a patient who underwent chemoradiotherapy. All receptors come from a human donor with HPV-associated anogenital cancer. CDR3s leave out the opening cysteine and the closing phenylalanine or tryptophan. Each record gives: CDR3 length, J gene, V gene, D gene, CDR3 protein. The D gene is left open where the match is weak.

>13|TRBJ1-5|TRBV6-1|.
ASSPYTGSGQPQH
>12|TRBJ2-1|TRBV7-2|.
ASSPIAISNEQF
>13|TRBJ1-5|TRBV19|.
ASSRGDAGNQPQH
>16|TRBJ2-3|TRBV19|.
ASSIEARQVDGTDTQY
>16|TRBJ2-2|TRBV19|TRBD2
ASSIDSRGLAVTGELF
>13|TRBJ2-5|TRBV7-3|TRBD2
ASSPGAGGLETQY
>13|TRBJ2-2|TRBV6-5|.
ASRPRPPNTGELF
>13|TRBJ2-1|TRBV10-3|.
AIRASAGVYNEQF
>10|TRBJ1-5|TRBV6-5|.
ASKGPNQPQH
>14|TRBJ2-3|TRBV7-6|.
ASSLDSSAYTDTQY
>14|TRBJ2-1|TRBV11-2|TRBD2
ASSSTGTRDYNEQF
>11|TRBJ2-2|TRBV6-4|.
ASSVDSTGELF
>12|TRBJ2-3|TRBV2|.
ASSLQGATDTQY
>14|TRBJ2-2|TRBV28|.
ASSPSGRENTGELF
>12|TRBJ1-2|TRBV9|TRBD1
ASSAGQGDYGYT
>13|TRBJ2-5|TRBV11-2|.
ASSLGLGKGETQY
>11|TRBJ2-1|TRBV6-1|.
ASRGVSYNEQF
>12|TRBJ1-5|TRBV18|.
ASSLGAPPGPQH
>14|TRBJ1-3|TRBV5-1|TRBD1
ASSQETGGTGNTIY
>18|TRBJ2-1|TRBV9|TRBD2
ASSVGGSGRTRLMGNEQF
>15|TRBJ1-3|TRBV14|.
ASSYWDGRSSGNTIY
>11|TRBJ1-2|TRBV14|.
ASSSWMSYGYT
>13|TRBJ2-7|TRBV4-2|.
ASSQDGAPRVEQY
>11|TRBJ2-1|TRBV9|.
ASSVGTNNEQF
>14|TRBJ2-7|TRBV4-2|.
ASSQGAGMSSYEQY
>16|TRBJ1-1|TRBV4-3|TRBD1
ASSQFYTGQGLDTEAF
>13|TRBJ1-5|TRBV7-9|.
ASSPGAGPLEPQH
>11|TRBJ1-1|TRBV19|.
ASSMGGGTEAF
>13|TRBJ2-3|TRBV5-5|.
ASRLSGPSTDTQY
>13|TRBJ2-7|TRBV10-3|TRBD1
AISEPGQGGREQY
>11|TRBJ1-5|TRBV5-4|TRBD1
ASSPDRDQPQH
>14|TRBJ2-5|TRBV29-1|.
SIKGSIWSYQETQY
>12|TRBJ1-2|TRBV27|.
ASSLTQGADGYT
>17|TRBJ2-3|TRBV28|TRBD2
ASSYRIAGGSASTDTQY
>11|TRBJ2-3|TRBV6-5|.
ASSSWGTDTQY
>10|TRBJ1-4|TRBV4-2|.
ASSQDQEKLF
>12|TRBJ2-2|TRBV18|.
ASSPQQNTGELF
>15|TRBJ2-1|TRBV25-1|TRBD2
ASSERAGGPSYNEQF
>11|TRBJ2-7|TRBV6-6|.
ASSLQFSYEQY
>13|TRBJ1-2|TRBV28|.
ASSLHQVIAYGYT
>13|TRBJ1-3|TRBV15|.
ATSRDGVGGNTIY
>12|TRBJ1-2|TRBV5-1|.
ASSDLMSNYGYT
>13|TRBJ2-7|TRBV27|TRBD2
ASSSPGLAAYEQY
>12|TRBJ2-5|TRBV7-9|TRBD1
ASSLRQGQETQY